Below, 31 T cell receptor beta chains from the same sample are listed, as sequenced in a study of metastatic and nonmetastatic thyroid tumors. MiXCR reprocessed the PCR reads for TCRdb. The data show over 45,000 clones, with around 25% seen just once and 3% to 3.5% held by the top ten. Thyroid surgery was preceded by no treatment in any patient. Source material: blood. These receptors came from a male donor with papillary thyroid cancer or a benign thyroid nodule (not recorded which). Some clones in this sample may be carry-over from other donors' samples.

This clone was seen many times. The rearrangement links TRBV25-1 to TRBJ2-5, with D possibly being TRBD1 (6 bases). V lost 5 bases and J lost 4, with 14 bases in between. The germline gives CDR1 MGHDK, CDR2 SYGVNS. The CDR3 consists of 14 residues. The CDR3 DNA sequence: TGTGCCAGCAGTCCCCGGGACATACCAGAGACCCAGTACTTC. Translated: CASSPRDIPETQYF.

Sample share makes this clone medium-sized. The chain employs TRBV6-1 and TRBJ2-2; TRBD2 aligns across 7 bases. Germline CDR1 MNHNS, CDR2 SASEGT. This CDR3 has 15 amino acids. Trimming cost V 10 bases and J 3 bases; bases outside gene matches: 11. The CDR3 region is CATRGRGAYTGELFF. The CDR3 DNA reads TGTGCCACCCGGGGGAGGGGAGCTTACACCGGGGAGCTGTTTTTT.

In its sample, this clone was seen many times. V gene TRBV18 combines with J gene TRBJ2-1, with 13 bases identical to TRBD2. J gave up 4 bases and V 3 bases, and 3 bases lay outside the gene matches. The CDR3 has 16 amino acids. Germline V gene data show CDR1 as KGHSH and CDR2 as LQKENI. CDR3: CASSPPGLAGYNEQFF. The CDR3 nucleotides read TGTGCCAGCTCACCCCCGGGACTAGCGGGGTACAATGAGCAGTTCTTC.

The chain uses TRBV30 and TRBJ1-2, with unresolved D. Germline-derived CDR1 and CDR2 are GTSNPN and SVGIG (reference sequence). V gave up 8 bases and J gave up 2 bases, with 9 bases separating them. The CDR3 is 11 amino acids. The CDR3 loop is CARRENYGYTF. DNA for the CDR3: TGTGCCCGGCGGGAGAACTATGGCTACACCTTC.

This clone has a count of ten or more. V and J are TRBV7-3 and TRBJ2-2, with a tentative D call TRBD1 (5 bases). Germline lookup yields CDR1 SGHTA and CDR2 FQGTGA. Trimming cost V 6 bases and J 0 bases, with 8 bases left between them. The CDR3 runs 14 residues. CDR3 bases: TGTGCCAGCAGAAACAGGACGAACACCGGGGAGCTGTTTTTT. Translating gives CASRNRTNTGELFF.

This clone was picked up many times. This rearrangement joins TRBV7-3 to TRBJ1-2; 7 positions agree with TRBD1. J lost 5 bases, V lost 2 bases, and 8 bases had no gene match. The CDR3 is 15 amino acids. Per the germline V gene, CDR1 is SGHTA and CDR2 is FQGTGA. CDR3 nucleotide sequence: TGTGCCAGCAGCTTAGGTCCCGGACAGGCTTATGGCTACACCTTC. Translating it yields CASSLGPGQAYGYTF.

This clone has at least ten counts. This chain connects TRBV5-1 to TRBJ2-7; 8 nucleotides agree with TRBD1. J lost 0 bases, V lost 4 bases, and 9 bases had no gene match. Germline V gene data show CDR1 as SGHRS and CDR2 as YFSETQ. This CDR3 has 16 residues. The CDR3 protein is CASSEGQDPLSYEQYF. The DNA for the CDR3 is TGCGCCAGCAGCGAGGGACAGGACCCACTCTCCTACGAGCAGTACTTC.

There are many counts of this clone. The V call is TRBV5-1, the J call TRBJ1-2, with TRBD1 identical over 7 bases. This CDR3 has 14 residues. The V and J ends lost 1 base and 8 bases, in that order; junction bases with no gene match: 8. Germline CDR1 reads SGHRS; CDR2 reads YFSETQ. CDR3 bases: TGCGCCAGCAGCTTGTTTTCAGGGGGAGTCGGCTACACCTTC. Amino acids: CASSLFSGGVGYTF.

This clone was seen repeatedly, ten times or more. The chain joins TRBV6-5 to TRBJ2-1; 11 bases are a match to TRBD1. J was trimmed by 7 bases and V by 2 bases; bases with no gene match: 4. Germline V gene lookup returns CDR1 MNHEY and CDR2 SVGAGI. CDR3 length: 15 residues. The CDR3 nucleotides are TGTGCCAGCAGTTACGGACAGGGGGCGCGTAATGAGCAGTTCTTC. Its translation: CASSYGQGARNEQFF.

The V and J genes are TRBV6-1 and TRBJ1-1; D not resolved. CDR3 size: 11 residues. Germline values: CDR1 MNHNS, CDR2 SASEGT. Trimming removed 7 bases at V and 3 bases at J, with 6 bases between. CDR3 nucleotide sequence: TGTGCCAGCACCTACGACACTGAAGCTTTCTTT. Encoded protein: CASTYDTEAFF.

By sample share, this clone is medium-sized (0.01 to 0.1%). The chain is built from TRBV12-5 and TRBJ2-7, with unresolved D. The CDR3 is 15 amino acids. V was trimmed by 5 bases and J by 2 bases, leaving 16 bases between them. Per germline, CDR1 LGHNT and CDR2 FRNRAP. The CDR3 DNA sequence: TGTGCTAGTGGTGTAACTGGGCCCAGTCCCTACGAGCAGTACTTC. Its protein product is CASGVTGPSPYEQYF. The variable domain in full, completed from reference TRBV12-5 and TRBJ2-7, reads DARVTQTPRHKVTEMGQEVTMRCQPILGHNTVFWYRQTMMQGLELLAYFRNRAPLDDSGMPKDRFSAEMPDATLATLKIQPSEPRDSAVYFCASGVTGPSPYEQYFGPGTRLTVT.

The chain recombines TRBV19 with TRBJ1-2; D not resolved. The germline V gene encodes CDR1 LNHDA and CDR2 SQIVND (reference sequence). V lost 3 bases and J 6 bases, leaving 8 bases between the germline ends. The CDR3 is 12 amino acids. As DNA, the CDR3 is TGTGCCAGTAGTATGCCCAGACATGGCTACACCTTC. Its translation is CASSMPRHGYTF.

This clone was seen ten or more times. The V and J genes are TRBV9 and TRBJ1-6; D unclear. V lost 4 bases, J lost 10 bases, and 12 bases lay in between. Germline V gives CDR1 SGDLS, CDR2 YYNGEE. The CDR3 spans 13 residues. The CDR3 DNA reads TGTGCCAGCAGCACCCCAAGTCGGTCACCCCTCCACTTT. It codes for CASSTPSRSPLHF.

In its sample, this clone was seen many times. DNA of the CDR3: TGTGCCAGCAGCGTAGAGGGGAGAGGCTACGAGCAGTACTTC. This translates into CASSVEGRGYEQYF. This chain links TRBV9 with TRBJ2-7, with D perhaps given as TRBD1 or TRBD2 (5 bases each). This CDR3 spans 14 amino acids. Between the trimmed V and J ends, which lost 0 bases and 3 bases, there was a span of 10 bases. Germline CDR1 SGDLS, CDR2 YYNGEE.

A note on this clone: An end of the junction does not agree with germline; a read error may underlie this. The chain is built from TRBV6-2 or TRBV6-3 and TRBJ1-1; no clear D gene. Germline V gene sequence: CDR1 MNHEY, CDR2 SVGEGT. The CDR3 spans 14 residues. CDR3 protein: CASSDRHENTEAFF. The CDR3 DNA sequence: TGTGCCAGCAGTGACCGACACGAGAACACTGAAGCGTTCTTT.

In this sample, this clone turned up many times. The CDR3 sequence is CASSLTGPSRGTDTQYF. The CDR3 coding sequence is TGTGCCAGCAGCTTAACAGGGCCGTCTCGCGGCACAGATACGCAGTATTTT. The chain recombines TRBV7-3 with TRBJ2-3; D is unresolved. Germline V CDR1 and CDR2: SGHTA, FQGTGA. The V and J ends lost 0 bases and 1 base respectively, with 14 bases between them. The CDR3 runs 17 residues.

The V and J genes are TRBV2 and TRBJ1-4; tentative D call: TRBD1 (5 bases). Germline V gene sequence: CDR1 SNHLY, CDR2 FYNNEI. The CDR3 has 14 amino acids. Trimming took 3 bases from V and 7 from J, leaving 12 bases between them. In DNA, the CDR3 is TGTGCCAGCAGTGATGGGGGGGGAGTTGAAAAACTGTTTTTT. This translates into CASSDGGGVEKLFF.

This clone has a count of ten or more. V usage is TRBV2 and J usage is TRBJ1-4; D is unclear. Germline CDR1 SNHLY, CDR2 FYNNEI. This CDR3 region has 13 residues. The V gene lost 0 bases and the J gene lost 15 bases, with 14 bases spanning the gap. The CDR3 DNA is TGTGCCAGCAGTGAAGCCCTTCGGGCCAGATTGTTTTTT. Amino acid sequence: CASSEALRARLFF.

Only a few counts were recorded for this clone. This rearrangement joins TRBV19 to TRBJ1-3; D is undetermined. Germline-derived CDR1 and CDR2 are LNHDA and SQIVND (reference sequence). V lost 3 bases and J lost 2, with 8 bases in between. The CDR3 length is 14 residues. CDR3 bases: TGTGCCAGTAGTATTATCGGTGCTGGAAACACCATATATTTT. This gives the protein CASSIIGAGNTIYF.

CDR3 in DNA: TGTGCCAGCTCAAGGACAGGGGGGTCCTACGAGCAGTACTTC. Protein product: CASSRTGGSYEQYF. The gene calls are TRBV18 and TRBJ2-7, with 10 bases identical to TRBD1. J gave up 1 base and V 5 bases, and 2 bases lay outside the gene matches. Germline V gene data show CDR1 as KGHSH and CDR2 as LQKENI. This CDR3 is 14 amino acids long.

This clone appeared many times. The chain couples TRBV2 to TRBJ2-3; 9 bases map to TRBD1. V trimming: 6 bases; J trimming: 4 bases; junction bases outside the gene matches: 8. The germline CDR1 and CDR2 sequences are SNHLY and FYNNEI. This CDR3 region has 15 residues. The CDR3 coding sequence is TGTGCCAGCAGGAATACAGGGGGCCGGGCAGATACGCAGTATTTT. Translation gives CASRNTGGRADTQYF.

Worth noting for this clone: One base away lies a much larger clone, so this may be a sequencing read error. The V gene is TRBV20-1, the J gene TRBJ2-7; 7 bases line up with TRBD1. The germline gives CDR1 DFQATT, CDR2 SNEGSKA (reference sequence). The CDR3 has 13 residues. CDR3 protein: CSAVGTEGYEQCF. CDR3 nucleotides: TGCAGTGCGGTTGGGACAGAGGGTTACGAGCAGTGCTTC.

This clone was picked up many times. Here the CDR3 reads CASSQEGFEQFF. CDR3 bases: TGTGCCAGCAGCCAAGAAGGGTTTGAGCAGTTCTTC. The V gene is TRBV3-1, the J gene TRBJ2-1, with D hard to call. The CDR3 loop spans 12 amino acids. The germline V gene encodes CDR1 LGHDT and CDR2 YNNKEL (reference sequence). Trimming removed 0 bases at V and 9 bases at J, with 6 bases between.

This clone came up once. The CDR3 DNA reads as TGCAGTGCTAGAGGACCTCACAGTGGTGAGTGCCTAACCTACGAGCAGTACTTC. Its translation is CSARGPHSGECLTYEQYF. The chain has TRBV20-1 and TRBJ2-7; D remains unclear. The CDR3 contains 18 residues. V lost 1 base to trimming and J lost 2 bases, with 24 bases between them. Germline lookup yields CDR1 DFQATT and CDR2 SNEGSKA (reference sequence).

The sample holds many counts of this clone. This rearrangement joins TRBV6-4 to TRBJ2-3; the D is unclear. The CDR3 is 14 residues long. V was trimmed by 4 bases and J by 2 bases, leaving 10 bases between them. Germline CDR1 reads MRHNA; CDR2 reads SNTAGT. The CDR3 here is CASSVSPFTDTQYF. Written as DNA, the CDR3 is TGTGCCAGCAGTGTTTCACCTTTCACAGATACGCAGTATTTT.

There are many counts of this clone. V is TRBV29-1 and J is TRBJ1-2, with D possibly matching TRBD1 (5 bases). Deletions cut 3 bases from V and 7 bases from J, with 9 bases between. This CDR3 comprises 11 residues. Germline V gene sequence: CDR1 SQVTM, CDR2 ANQGSEA. The CDR3 nucleotides read TGCAGCGTTGACAGGGCGGGTGGCTACACCTTC. Translating gives CSVDRAGGYTF.

There are many counts of this clone. V and J are TRBV20-1 and TRBJ2-3; D is ambiguous. CDR1 and CDR2 (germline): DFQATT, SNEGSKA (reference sequence). This CDR3 has 15 residues. The V gene lost 5 bases and the J gene lost 4 bases, with 19 bases spanning the gap. In nucleotides, the CDR3 is TGCAGTGCTTACACACCGCCTAGGTTAGCAGATACGCAGTATTTT. Translation gives CSAYTPPRLADTQYF.

This clone was detected only a few times. The gene calls are TRBV6-1 and TRBJ2-6; weak D call: TRBD1 (7 bases). V lost 8 bases to trimming and J lost 2 bases, with 13 bases between them. Germline CDR1 reads MNHNS; CDR2 reads SASEGT. This CDR3 is 15 amino acids long. CDR3 sequence reads: CASSSGGPGANVLTF. The CDR3 region has the DNA TGTGCCAGCTCCTCAGGGGGGCCTGGGGCCAACGTCCTGACTTTC.

This clone came up many times. V usage is TRBV5-4 and J usage is TRBJ2-5; possible D gene TRBD1, 6 bases. This CDR3 is built from 15 residues. The V gene lost 0 bases and the J gene lost 2 bases, with 11 bases spanning the gap. CDR1 and CDR2 (germline): SGHNT, YYREEE (reference sequence). DNA for the CDR3: TGTGCCAGCAGCTTGGGGACAGCCGGACAAGAGACCCAGTACTTC. Its translation is CASSLGTAGQETQYF.

This clone appeared many times. The chain couples TRBV18 to TRBJ2-7; D is undetermined. The germline CDR1 and CDR2 sequences are KGHSH and LQKENI. The length of the CDR3 is 14 residues. Trimming stripped 3 bases from V and 2 bases from J, with 11 bases between. The CDR3 loop reads CASSPSQPPYEQYF. The DNA of the CDR3 is TGTGCCAGCTCACCGTCTCAGCCACCCTACGAGCAGTACTTC.

The rearrangement uses TRBV12-3 or TRBV12-4 and TRBJ2-3, with 9 bases aligning to TRBD1. This CDR3 contains 14 residues. J was trimmed by 6 bases and V by 3 bases; bases with no gene match: 4. The CDR3 is CASSFGQGFDTQYF. Written as DNA, the CDR3 is TGTGCCAGCAGTTTTGGACAGGGGTTCGATACGCAGTATTTT.